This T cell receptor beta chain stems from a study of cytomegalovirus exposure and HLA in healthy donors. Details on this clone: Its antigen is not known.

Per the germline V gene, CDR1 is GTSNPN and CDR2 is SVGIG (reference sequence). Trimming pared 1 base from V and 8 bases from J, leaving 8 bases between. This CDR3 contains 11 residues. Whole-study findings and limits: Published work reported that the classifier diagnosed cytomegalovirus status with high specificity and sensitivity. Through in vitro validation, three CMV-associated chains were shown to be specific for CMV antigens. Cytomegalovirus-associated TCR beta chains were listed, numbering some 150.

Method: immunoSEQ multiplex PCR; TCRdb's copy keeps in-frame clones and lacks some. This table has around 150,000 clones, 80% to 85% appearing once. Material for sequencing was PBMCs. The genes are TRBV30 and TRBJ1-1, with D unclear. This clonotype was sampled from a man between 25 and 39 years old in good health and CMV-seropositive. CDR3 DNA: TGTGCCTGGAGTGGGGCACAGGAAGCTTTCTTT. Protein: CAWSGAQEAFF.